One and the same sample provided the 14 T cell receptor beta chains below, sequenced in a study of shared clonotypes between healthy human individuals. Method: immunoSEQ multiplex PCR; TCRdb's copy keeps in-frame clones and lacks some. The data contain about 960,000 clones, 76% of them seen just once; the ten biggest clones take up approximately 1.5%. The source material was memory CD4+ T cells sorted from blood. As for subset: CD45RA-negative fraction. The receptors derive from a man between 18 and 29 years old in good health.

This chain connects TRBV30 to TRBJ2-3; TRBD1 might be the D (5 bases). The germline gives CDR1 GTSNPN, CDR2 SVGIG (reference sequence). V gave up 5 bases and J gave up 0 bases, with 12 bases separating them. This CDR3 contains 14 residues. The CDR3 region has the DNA TGTGCCTGGTCACAAGGGGCGAGCACAGATACGCAGTATTTT. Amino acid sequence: CAWSQGASTDTQYF.

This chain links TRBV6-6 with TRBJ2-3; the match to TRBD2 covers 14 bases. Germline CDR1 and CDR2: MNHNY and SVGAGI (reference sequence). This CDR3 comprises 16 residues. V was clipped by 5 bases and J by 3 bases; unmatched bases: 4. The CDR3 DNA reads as TGTGCCAGCAGTAAAGGGACTAGCGGGAGAACAGATACGCAGTATTTT. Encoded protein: CASSKGTSGRTDTQYF.

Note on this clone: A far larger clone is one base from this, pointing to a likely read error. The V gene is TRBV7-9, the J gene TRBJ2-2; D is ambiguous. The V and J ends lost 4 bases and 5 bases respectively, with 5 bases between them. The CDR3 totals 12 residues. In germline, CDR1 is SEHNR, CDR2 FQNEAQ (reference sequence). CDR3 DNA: TGTGCCAGCAGCTCCGAGACCGGGGAGCTGTTTTTT. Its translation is CASSSETGELFF.

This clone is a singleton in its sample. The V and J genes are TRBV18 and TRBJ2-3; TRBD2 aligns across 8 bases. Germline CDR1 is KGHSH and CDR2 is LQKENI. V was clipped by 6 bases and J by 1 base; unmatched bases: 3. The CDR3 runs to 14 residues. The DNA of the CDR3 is TGTGCCAGCTCGCAAGCGGGGGGCACAGATACGCAGTATTTT. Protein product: CASSQAGGTDTQYF. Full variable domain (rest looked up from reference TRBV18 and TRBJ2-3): NAGVMQNPRHLVRRRGQEARLRCSPMKGHSHVYWYRQLPEEGLKFMVYLQKENIIDESGMPKERFSAEFPKEGPSILRIQQVVRGDSAAYFCASSQAGGTDTQYFGPGTRLTVL.

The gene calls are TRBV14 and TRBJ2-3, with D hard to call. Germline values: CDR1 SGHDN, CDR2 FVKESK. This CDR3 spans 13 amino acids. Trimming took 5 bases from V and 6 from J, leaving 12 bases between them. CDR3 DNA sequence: TGTGCCAGCAGCGTCTTCCCCGGGGATACGCAGTATTTT. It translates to CASSVFPGDTQYF.

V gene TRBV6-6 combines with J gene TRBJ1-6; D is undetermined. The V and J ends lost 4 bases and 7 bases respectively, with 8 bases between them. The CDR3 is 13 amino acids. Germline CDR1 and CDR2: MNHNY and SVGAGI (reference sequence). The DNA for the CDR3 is TGTGCCAGCAGTTTCCCCGGGAATTCACCCCTCCACTTT. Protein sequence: CASSFPGNSPLHF.

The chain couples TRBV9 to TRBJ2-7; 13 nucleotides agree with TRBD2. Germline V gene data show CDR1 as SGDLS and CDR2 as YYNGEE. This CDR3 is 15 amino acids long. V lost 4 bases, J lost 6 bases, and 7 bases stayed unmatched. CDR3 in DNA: TGTGCCAGCAGCCCCTCCGGGACTAGCGGGACCGAGCAGTACTTC. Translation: CASSPSGTSGTEQYF.

The CDR3 DNA is TGTGCCGCCAAGGCGGGGCAATTGAACACTGAAGCTTTCTTT. It specifies CAAKAGQLNTEAFF. The J gene is TRBJ1-1, the V gene TRBV6-5; tentative D call: TRBD1 (5 bases). CDR3 size: 14 residues. In germline, CDR1 is MNHEY, CDR2 SVGAGI. Trimming left V 11 bases short and J 0 bases short, with 16 bases between.

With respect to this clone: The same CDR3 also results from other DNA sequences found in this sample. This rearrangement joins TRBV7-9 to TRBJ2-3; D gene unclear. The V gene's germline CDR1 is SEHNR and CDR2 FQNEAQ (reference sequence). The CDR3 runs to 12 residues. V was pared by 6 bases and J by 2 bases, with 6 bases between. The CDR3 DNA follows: TGTGCCAGCAGTTTTAACACAGATACGCAGTATTTT. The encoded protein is CASSFNTDTQYF.

This chain's CDR3 is CASSPGGSRGYTF. The CDR3 nucleotides are TGTGCCAGCTCACCGGGAGGGTCGCGAGGCTACACCTTC. The V gene is TRBV18, the J gene TRBJ1-2; D is undetermined. V was trimmed by 3 bases and J by 8 bases, leaving 13 bases between them. There are 13 residues in the CDR3. In germline, CDR1 is KGHSH, CDR2 LQKENI. The entire variable domain, with the rest obtained from reference TRBV18 and TRBJ1-2, is as follows: NAGVMQNPRHLVRRRGQEARLRCSPMKGHSHVYWYRQLPEEGLKFMVYLQKENIIDESGMPKERFSAEFPKEGPSILRIQQVVRGDSAAYFCASSPGGSRGYTFGSGTRLTVV.

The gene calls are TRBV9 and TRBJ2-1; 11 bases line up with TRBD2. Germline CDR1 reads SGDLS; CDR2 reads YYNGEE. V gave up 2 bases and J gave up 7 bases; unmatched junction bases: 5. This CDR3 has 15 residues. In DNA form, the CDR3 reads TGTGCCAGCAGCGTTAGCGGGGGGGCGGAGAATGAGCAGTTCTTC. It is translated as CASSVSGGAENEQFF.

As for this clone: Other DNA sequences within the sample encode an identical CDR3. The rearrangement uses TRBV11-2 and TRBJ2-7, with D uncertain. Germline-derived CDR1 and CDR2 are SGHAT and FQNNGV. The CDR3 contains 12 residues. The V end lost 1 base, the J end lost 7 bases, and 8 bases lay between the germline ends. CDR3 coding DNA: TGTGCCAGCAGCTTAGGTGGGGTAGAGCAGTACTTC. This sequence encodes CASSLGGVEQYF.

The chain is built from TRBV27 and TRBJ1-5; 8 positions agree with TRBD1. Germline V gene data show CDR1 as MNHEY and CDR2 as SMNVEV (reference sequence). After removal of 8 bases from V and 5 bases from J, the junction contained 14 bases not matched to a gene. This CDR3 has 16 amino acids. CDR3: CASGLLPDRGHQPQHF. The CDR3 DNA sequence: TGTGCCAGCGGCCTCCTGCCTGACAGGGGTCATCAGCCCCAGCATTTT.

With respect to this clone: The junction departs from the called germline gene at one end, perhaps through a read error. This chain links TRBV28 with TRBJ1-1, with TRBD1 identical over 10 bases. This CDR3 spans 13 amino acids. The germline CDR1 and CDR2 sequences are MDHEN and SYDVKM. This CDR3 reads CASSSPWDRGKRF. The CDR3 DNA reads TGTGCCAGCAGCTCCCCTTGGGACAGGGGCAAAAGGTTT.